The source of this T cell receptor (beta chain) is a study of blood T cell repertoires in COVID-19. Study in general: Sites across the United States, Italy and Spain contributed samples from acute and convalescent COVID-19. PBMCs, B-cell-depleted T cells, or T cells were the source of the cDNA or gDNA that made up the material.

CDR3 length: 17 residues. CDR1 and CDR2 (germline): SGHRS, YFSETQ. Trimming removed 0 bases at V and 6 bases at J, with 18 bases between. Patients of the Seattle cohort, enrolled during active infection, were followed longitudinally. Libraries were prepared by immunoSEQ multiplex PCR; TCRdb keeps only in-frame clonotypes and omits some of them. This sample has more than 300,000 clones, with around 86% found just once. The chain has TRBV5-1 and TRBJ2-2, with D perhaps matching TRBD2 (5 bases). The sequencing sample was made of peripheral blood. This receptor was obtained from a woman in her fifties or sixties with COVID-19, enrolled during active disease. In DNA, the CDR3 is TGCGCCAGCAGCTTGGTTTCGGGGTTGGTTGTTGCCGGGGAGCTGTTTTTT. Amino acid sequence: CASSLVSGLVVAGELFF.